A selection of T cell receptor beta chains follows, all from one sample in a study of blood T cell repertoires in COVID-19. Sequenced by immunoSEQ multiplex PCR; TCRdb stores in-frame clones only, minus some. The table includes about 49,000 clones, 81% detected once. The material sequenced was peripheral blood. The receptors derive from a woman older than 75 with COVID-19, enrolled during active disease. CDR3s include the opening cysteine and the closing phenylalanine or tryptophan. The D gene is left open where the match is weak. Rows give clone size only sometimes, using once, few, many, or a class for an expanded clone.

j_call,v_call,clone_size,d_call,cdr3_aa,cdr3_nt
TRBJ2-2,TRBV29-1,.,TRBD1,CSVEGRGHNTGELFF,TGCAGCGTTGAAGGCAGGGGGCATAACACCGGGGAGCTGTTTTTT
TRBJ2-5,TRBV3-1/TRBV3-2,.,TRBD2,CASRQAGGETQYF,TGTGCCAGCAGGCAAGCGGGGGGGGAGACCCAGTACTTC
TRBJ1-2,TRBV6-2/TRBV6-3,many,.,CASSPLLEYGYTF,TGTGCCAGCAGTCCACTCCTGGAGTATGGCTACACCTTC
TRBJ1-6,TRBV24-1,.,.,CATSDSGYNSPLHF,TGTGCCACCAGTGATTCCGGGTATAATTCACCCCTCCACTTT
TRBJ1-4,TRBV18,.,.,CASSGRSNEKLFF,TGTGCCAGCTCAGGCCGGAGTAATGAAAAACTGTTTTTT
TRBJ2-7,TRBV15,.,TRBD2,CATSREGLGAYEQYF,TGTGCCACCAGCAGAGAGGGACTAGGTGCCTACGAGCAGTACTTC
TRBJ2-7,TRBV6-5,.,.,CASSYQSGLSYEQYF,TGTGCCAGCAGTTACCAGTCAGGTCTCTCCTACGAGCAGTACTTC
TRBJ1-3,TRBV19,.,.,CASKGEKGSGNTIYF,TGTGCCAGTAAGGGAGAAAAGGGTTCCGGAAACACCATATATTTT
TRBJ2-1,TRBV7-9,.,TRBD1,CASSLSGTGYNEQFF,TGTGCCAGCAGCTTATCGGGGACAGGGTACAATGAGCAGTTCTTC
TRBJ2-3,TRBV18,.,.,CASSPPAFTDTQYF,TGTGCCAGCTCACCCCCTGCGTTTACAGATACGCAGTATTTT